This TCR beta chain was sequenced in a study of blood T cell repertoires in COVID-19. Study summary: The United States, Italy and Spain provided the acute and convalescent COVID-19 samples.

Using immunoSEQ multiplex PCR, the repertoire was profiled, and TCRdb retains in-frame clones only, with some absent. The sample includes 150,000 to 200,000 clones, roughly 90% of them seen just once. The germline V and J ends were trimmed by 1 base and 7 bases, with 11 bases remaining between them. Germline lookup yields CDR1 SGHTA and CDR2 FQGNSA. This CDR3 is 14 amino acids long. The sequence derives from a woman between 50 and 59 years old who had recovered from COVID-19. Sequenced sample: PBMCs or T cells enriched from blood (not recorded which). This rearrangement joins TRBV7-2 to TRBJ1-5, with D perhaps matching TRBD1 (5 bases). CDR3 sequence reads: CASSLVQGRQPQHF. The CDR3 DNA is TGTGCCAGCAGCTTAGTTCAGGGTAGACAGCCCCAGCATTTT.